Listed here are 17 T cell receptor beta chains from one sample, sequenced in a study of T cell clonotyping in hematopoietic cell transplantation. Sequencing was performed with immunoSEQ multiplex PCR; in TCRdb, only in-frame clones are kept and a portion is missing. The sample yields roughly 12,000 clones, under 75% seen once. The material sequenced was peripheral blood mononuclear cells, taken 180 days after allogeneic stem cell transplant. Receptors originate from a male patient aged 55 to 70 who had an allogeneic stem cell transplant from an unrelated donor, so the T cells may come from the graft donor. Some clones in this sample may be carry-over from other donors' samples.

The chain employs TRBV29-1 and TRBJ1-1; D is unclear. The CDR3 is 12 amino acids. The germline V gene encodes CDR1 SQVTM and CDR2 ANQGSEA. The ends were cut back, 6 bases at V and 2 bases at J, with 10 bases in the middle. CDR3 residues: CSVSPANTEAFF. In DNA, the CDR3 is TGCAGCGTCTCGCCAGCAAACACTGAAGCTTTCTTT.

The V call is TRBV4-1, the J call TRBJ1-5, with a possible D match to TRBD1 (5 bases). Germline CDR1 is MGHRA and CDR2 is YSYEKL. Between the trimmed V and J ends, which lost 1 base and 0 bases, there was a span of 7 bases. The CDR3 runs to 15 residues. This CDR3 reads CASSQGQHSNQPQHF. Written as DNA, the CDR3 is TGCGCCAGCAGCCAAGGACAGCATAGCAATCAGCCCCAGCATTTT.

The chain joins TRBV28 to TRBJ2-5; no reliable D call. This CDR3 region has 12 residues. V gave up 6 bases and J gave up 8 bases, with 13 bases separating them. The germline gives CDR1 MDHEN, CDR2 SYDVKM. The CDR3 loop is CASSSSVVTQYF. Here the CDR3 DNA reads TGTGCCAGCAGCAGCTCGGTAGTTACCCAGTACTTC.

This chain connects TRBV11-2 to TRBJ2-7; possibly TRBD2 for D (5 bases). The CDR3 runs to 12 residues. V was cut by 2 bases and J by 7 bases, with 9 bases left in between. In germline, CDR1 is SGHAT, CDR2 FQNNGV. Here the CDR3 DNA reads TGTGCCAGCAGCTTATTGGGAGTAGAGCAGTACTTC. Protein sequence: CASSLLGVEQYF.

In its sample, this clone was seen a few times. One end of the junction does not line up with germline, which may come from a read error. V is TRBV7-7 and J is TRBJ2-1; 10 bases are a match to TRBD1. Germline CDR1 is SSHAT and CDR2 is FNYEAQ (reference sequence). CDR3 length: 15 residues. CDR3 sequence: CASSLDRGNYNEQFF. The CDR3, as DNA: TGTGCTAGCAGCTTGGACAGGGGGAACTACAATGAGCAGTTCTTC.

The CDR3 here is CASSRTSGGTNTGELFF. The CDR3 DNA is TGTGCCAGCAGTCGGACTAGCGGGGGAACGAACACCGGGGAGCTGTTTTTT. The gene calls are TRBV6-4 and TRBJ2-2; TRBD2 matches 13 bases. The CDR3 extends over 17 amino acids. Germline V gene data show CDR1 as MRHNA and CDR2 as SNTAGT. The V and J ends lost 5 bases and 0 bases, in that order; junction bases with no gene match: 3.

This rearrangement joins TRBV6-5 to TRBJ1-5; maybe TRBD1 (5 bases). Germline V gene data show CDR1 as MNHEY and CDR2 as SVGAGI. The germline V and J ends were trimmed by 6 bases and 3 bases, with 12 bases remaining between them. CDR3 length: 14 amino acids. The CDR3 DNA sequence: TGTGCCAGCAGCCGGGGGGTAGCCAATCAGCCCCAGCATTTT. Protein sequence: CASSRGVANQPQHF.

This sequence joins TRBV28 and TRBJ2-3; 10 nucleotides match TRBD2. This CDR3 region has 16 residues. Per germline, CDR1 MDHEN and CDR2 SYDVKM. The ends lost 7 bases at V and 5 bases at J; junction bases unmatched: 12. The CDR3 spells CASTGAGGPEGDTQYF. CDR3 nucleotide sequence: TGTGCCAGCACGGGAGCGGGAGGGCCCGAGGGAGATACGCAGTATTTT.

The chain carries TRBV5-1 and TRBJ1-5; D may be TRBD1 (5 bases). Per germline, CDR1 SGHRS and CDR2 YFSETQ. Between the trimmed V and J ends, which lost 4 bases and 4 bases, there was a span of 15 bases. CDR3 size: 15 residues. As DNA, the CDR3 is TGCGCCAGCAGCGTATTCCGGGACGCTAATCAGCCCCAGCATTTT. This translates into CASSVFRDANQPQHF.

The chain links TRBV6-5 to TRBJ1-4; D is uncertain. The CDR3 sequence is 13 residues long. CDR1 is MNHEY, CDR2 SVGAGI, per germline. V lost 6 bases and J lost 8, with 13 bases in between. CDR3 residues: CASSQGSGEKLFF. CDR3 nucleotide sequence: TGTGCCAGCAGCCAAGGGTCGGGCGAAAAACTGTTTTTT.

This chain connects TRBV5-6 to TRBJ2-7; 10 bases are a match to TRBD1. CDR1 is SGHDT, CDR2 YYEEEE, per germline. V was pared by 4 bases and J by 4 bases, with 5 bases of the junction left unmatched. The CDR3 covers 14 residues. The DNA of the CDR3 is TGTGCCAGCAGCCTACGGGACAGGGGTTACGAGCAGTACTTC. Protein: CASSLRDRGYEQYF.

The chain combines TRBV10-3 with TRBJ2-7; perhaps TRBD2 as D (5 bases). Looked up from germline, CDR1 is ENHRY and CDR2 is SYGVKD. The germline V and J ends were trimmed by 3 bases and 3 bases, with 12 bases remaining between them. CDR3 length: 14 amino acids. The CDR3 spells CAISDLTRLYEQYF. The CDR3 DNA sequence: TGTGCCATCAGTGACCTAACTAGGCTCTACGAGCAGTACTTC.

The sample holds one count of this clone. The chain combines TRBV4-1 with TRBJ1-5, with TRBD1 identical over 7 bases. This CDR3 has 16 amino acids. CDR1 MGHRA and CDR2 YSYEKL come from the germline V gene. V shed 1 base, J shed 2 bases, and the junction held 5 bases outside the gene matches. This chain's CDR3 is CASSQGTTGGNQPQHF. The CDR3 DNA reads TGCGCCAGCAGCCAAGGTACCACAGGGGGCAATCAGCCCCAGCATTTT.

This clone was seen a few times. The CDR3 protein is CSVVPLARHEQYF. In DNA, the CDR3 is TGCAGCGTTGTGCCATTGGCGAGACACGAGCAGTACTTC. The V and J genes are TRBV29-1 and TRBJ2-7, with D unresolved. The CDR3 sequence is 13 residues long. Trimming removed 4 bases at V and 5 bases at J, with 15 bases between. Looked up from germline, CDR1 is SQVTM and CDR2 is ANQGSEA.

The rearrangement links TRBV25-1 to TRBJ1-5, with D perhaps matching TRBD1 (5 bases). V was clipped by 7 bases and J by 2 bases, with 15 bases between them. The CDR3 spans 15 residues. The germline gives CDR1 MGHDK, CDR2 SYGVNS. CDR3 sequence (DNA): TGTGCCAGCACCGGAACCGGGACGGGCAATCAGCCCCAGCATTTT. Translation: CASTGTGTGNQPQHF.

V gene TRBV19 combines with J gene TRBJ1-5; D gene unclear. CDR3 length: 12 residues. Germline CDR1 reads LNHDA; CDR2 reads SQIVND (reference sequence). Trimming took off 5 bases at V and 5 bases at J, with 7 bases between the two ends. In nucleotides, the CDR3 is TGTGCCAGTAGTGCGGCATATCAGCCCCAGCATTTT. This sequence encodes CASSAAYQPQHF.

The gene calls are TRBV30 and TRBJ1-3; TRBD1 might be the D (5 bases). The CDR3 has 14 amino acids. In germline, CDR1 is GTSNPN, CDR2 SVGIG (reference sequence). V was cut by 0 bases and J by 2 bases, with 8 bases left in between. CDR3 bases: TGTGCCTGGAGTGTGCGGGGGGCTGGAAACACCATATATTTT. It encodes CAWSVRGAGNTIYF.